These 4 T cell receptor beta chains were sequenced from one sample in a study of shared clonotypes between healthy human individuals (dated by TCRdb to 2018 to 2021). Libraries were constructed by the immunoSEQ multiplex PCR assay. TCRdb re-hosts the immuneACCESS table, in-frame sequences only. Its copies lack some clones; in the studies checked, an unresolved V gene accounts for under half of them, and the cause for the rest is not known. The sample table lists more than 2 million clones, roughly 96% of them with a count of one. The ten largest account for more than 0.1% of the sample. Specimen: naive CD4+ T cells sorted from blood. The sample's cell subset or site, from its label and the paper: CD45RA+ positively selected. These receptors all come from a man aged 18 to 30 in good health.

The chain carries TRBV5-1 and TRBJ2-3, with 11 bases identical to TRBD2. V lost 5 bases, J lost 5 bases, and 13 bases stayed unmatched. Germline V lookup: CDR1 SGHRS, CDR2 YFSETQ. CDR3 length: 17 amino acids. CDR3 loop: CASRSTQLAGVGDTQYF. CDR3 nucleotide sequence: TGCGCCAGCAGGTCCACCCAACTAGCGGGAGTTGGAGATACGCAGTATTTT.

This sequence joins TRBV6-5 and TRBJ1-1; D gene ambiguous. Trimming left V 5 bases short and J 1 base short, with 14 bases between. Germline loops: CDR1 MNHEY, CDR2 SVGAGI. The CDR3 totals 15 residues. The CDR3 DNA reads TGTGCCAGCAGTCCTGAGCGGCGGGGGAACACTGAAGCTTTCTTT. It translates to CASSPERRGNTEAFF.

This chain uses TRBV6-6 with TRBJ2-7, with a possible D match to TRBD1 (6 bases). The CDR3 totals 15 residues. V was pared by 4 bases and J by 2 bases, with 15 bases between. Per germline, CDR1 MNHNY and CDR2 SVGAGI (reference sequence). The CDR3 loop is CASSSYTGSPYEQYF. DNA of the CDR3: TGTGCCAGCAGTTCTTATACAGGGTCTCCCTACGAGCAGTACTTC.

The rearrangement links TRBV5-4 to TRBJ2-7; 10 nucleotides line up with TRBD1. This CDR3 region has 15 residues. CDR1 and CDR2 from the germline V gene are SGHNT and YYREEE (reference sequence). V shed 3 bases and J 4 bases; nucleotides not matched to a gene: 7. This CDR3 reads CASSSKTGGGYEQYF. The CDR3 region has the DNA TGTGCCAGCAGCTCTAAGACAGGGGGCGGATACGAGCAGTACTTC.